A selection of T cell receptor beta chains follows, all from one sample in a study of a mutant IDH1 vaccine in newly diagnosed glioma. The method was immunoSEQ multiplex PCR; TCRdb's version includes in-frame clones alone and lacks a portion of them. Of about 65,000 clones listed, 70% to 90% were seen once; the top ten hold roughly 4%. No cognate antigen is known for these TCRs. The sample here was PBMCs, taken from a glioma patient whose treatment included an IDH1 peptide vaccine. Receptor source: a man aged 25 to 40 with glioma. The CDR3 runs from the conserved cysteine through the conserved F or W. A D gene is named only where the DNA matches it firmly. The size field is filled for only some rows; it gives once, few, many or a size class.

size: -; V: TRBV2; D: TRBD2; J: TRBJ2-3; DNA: TGTGCCAGAACACTAGCGGGGAGCACAGATACGCAGTATTTT; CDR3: CARTLAGSTDTQYF
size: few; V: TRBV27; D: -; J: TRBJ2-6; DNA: TGTGCCAGCAGTTTTCTAAACTCTGGGGCCAACGTCCTGACTTTC; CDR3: CASSFLNSGANVLTF
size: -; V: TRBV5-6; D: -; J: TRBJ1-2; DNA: TGTGCCAGCAGCGGGGAGGGGTCCGGTAACTATGGCTACACCTTC; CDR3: CASSGEGSGNYGYTF
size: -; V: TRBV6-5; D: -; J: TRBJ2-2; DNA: TGTGCCAGCAGGAGGGCCGCTTTCACCGGGGAGCTGTTTTTT; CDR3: CASRRAAFTGELFF
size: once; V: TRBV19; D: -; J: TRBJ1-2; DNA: TGTGCCAGTATCCCCTCATTCGGCAGGGTGCATGGCTACACCTTC; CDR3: CASIPSFGRVHGYTF
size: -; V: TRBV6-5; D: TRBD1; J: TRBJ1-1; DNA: TGTGCCAGCAGTTCACAGGGGTTTTTGAACACTGAAGCTTTCTTT; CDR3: CASSSQGFLNTEAFF
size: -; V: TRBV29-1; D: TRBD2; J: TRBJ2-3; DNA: TGCAGCGTTGACATCCTCAAATTAGCGGGGGCTAGCACAGATACGCAGTATTTT; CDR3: CSVDILKLAGASTDTQYF
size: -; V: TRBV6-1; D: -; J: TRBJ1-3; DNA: TGTGCCAGCAGTGATAACATAGGCTCTGGAAACACCATATATTTT; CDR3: CASSDNIGSGNTIYF
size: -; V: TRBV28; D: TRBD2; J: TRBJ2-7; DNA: TGTGCCAGCAGTTTGAGGCGGGGGGGACCATCCTACGAGCAGTACTTC; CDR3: CASSLRRGGPSYEQYF
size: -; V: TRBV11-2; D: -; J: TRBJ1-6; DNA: TGTGCCAGCAGCTTAGAACCGAGCTCCTATAATTCACCCCTCCACTTT; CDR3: CASSLEPSSYNSPLHF
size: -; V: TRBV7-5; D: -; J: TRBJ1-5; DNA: TGTGCCAGAAGCCTAGGGACATCACCCAGGGGCAATCAGCCCCAGCATTTT; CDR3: CARSLGTSPRGNQPQHF
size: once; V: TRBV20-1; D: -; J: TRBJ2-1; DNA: TGCAGTGCTAGGGAGGACAATGAGCAGTTCTTC; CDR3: CSAREDNEQFF
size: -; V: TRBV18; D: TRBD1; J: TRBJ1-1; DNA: TGTGCCAGCTCACCCCTGGCAGGGGGAGCTTTCTTT; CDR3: CASSPLAGGAFF
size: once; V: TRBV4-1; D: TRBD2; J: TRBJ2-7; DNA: TGCGCCAGCAGCCAGGCTAGCGGGGGGCCTTTCTACGAGCAGTACTTC; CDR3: CASSQASGGPFYEQYF
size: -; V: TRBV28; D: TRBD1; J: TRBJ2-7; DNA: TGTGCCAGCAGTTCAATCAGGACAGGGGGTAGATACGAGCAGTACTTC; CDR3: CASSSIRTGGRYEQYF
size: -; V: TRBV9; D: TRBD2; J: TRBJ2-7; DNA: TGTGCCAGCAGCGTAGGGGTTAGCGGGGTCTACGAGCAGTACTTC; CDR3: CASSVGVSGVYEQYF
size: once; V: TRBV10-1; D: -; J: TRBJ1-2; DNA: TGCGCCAGCAGTGAGAACGTGAACTATGGCTACACCTTC; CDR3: CASSENVNYGYTF